This TCR beta chain emerged from a study of T cell responses to AZD1222 COVID-19 vaccine. General study findings and limits: AZD1222 recipients seropositive at baseline numbered only five to seven. Donors were mostly white British, more females; clonal diversity possibly underestimated. No repertoire was sampled before or during the peak T cell response, only after it.

Using immunoSEQ multiplex PCR, the repertoire was profiled, and TCRdb retains in-frame clones only, with some absent. The profile shows more than 30,000 clones, 85% to 90% of them singletons. With 2 bases removed from V and 1 base from J, the gap between germline ends came to 1 base. Germline V gene sequence: CDR1 SGHTA, CDR2 FQGTGA. The CDR3 extends over 12 amino acids. Worth noting for this clone: Antigen: not known.

It was second doses at about 4 or about 12 weeks that were pooled. The source is an adult who received the AZD1222 COVID-19 vaccine. The chain is built from TRBV7-3 and TRBJ2-3; D gene unclear. Sequences were derived from peripheral blood, sampled 28 days after the second AZD1222 dose. CDR3 bases: TGTGCCAGCAGCTTAGGCACAGATACGCAGTATTTT. Protein sequence: CASSLGTDTQYF.